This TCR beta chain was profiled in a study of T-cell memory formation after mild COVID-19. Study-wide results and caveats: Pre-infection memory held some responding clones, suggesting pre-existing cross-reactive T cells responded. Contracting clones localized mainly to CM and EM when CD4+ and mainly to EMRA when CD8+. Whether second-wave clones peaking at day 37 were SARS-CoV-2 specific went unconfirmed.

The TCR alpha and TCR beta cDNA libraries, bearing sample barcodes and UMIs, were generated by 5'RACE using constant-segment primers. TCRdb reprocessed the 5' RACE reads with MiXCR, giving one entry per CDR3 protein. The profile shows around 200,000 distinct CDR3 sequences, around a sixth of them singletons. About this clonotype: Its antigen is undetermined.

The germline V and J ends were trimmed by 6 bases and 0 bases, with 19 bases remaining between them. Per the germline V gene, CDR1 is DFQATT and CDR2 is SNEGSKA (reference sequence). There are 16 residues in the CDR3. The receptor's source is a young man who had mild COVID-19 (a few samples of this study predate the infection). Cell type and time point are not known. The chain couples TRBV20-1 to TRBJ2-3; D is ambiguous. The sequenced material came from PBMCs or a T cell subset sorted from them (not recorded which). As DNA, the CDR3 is TGCAGTGCCGAGGCACGCTCACGAAAAAGCACAGATACGCAGTATTTT. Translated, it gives CSAEARSRKSTDTQYF.